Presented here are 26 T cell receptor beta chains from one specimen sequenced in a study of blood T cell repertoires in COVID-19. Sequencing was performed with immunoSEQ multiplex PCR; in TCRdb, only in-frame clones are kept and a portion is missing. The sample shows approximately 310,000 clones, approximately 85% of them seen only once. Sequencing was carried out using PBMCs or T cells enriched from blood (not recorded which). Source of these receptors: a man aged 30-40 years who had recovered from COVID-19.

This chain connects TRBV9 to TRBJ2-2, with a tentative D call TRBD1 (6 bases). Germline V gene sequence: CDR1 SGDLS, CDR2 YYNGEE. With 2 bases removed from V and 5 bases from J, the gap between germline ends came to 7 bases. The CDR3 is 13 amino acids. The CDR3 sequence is CASSVTGTGELFF. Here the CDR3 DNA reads TGTGCCAGCAGCGTGACAGGTACCGGGGAGCTGTTTTTT.

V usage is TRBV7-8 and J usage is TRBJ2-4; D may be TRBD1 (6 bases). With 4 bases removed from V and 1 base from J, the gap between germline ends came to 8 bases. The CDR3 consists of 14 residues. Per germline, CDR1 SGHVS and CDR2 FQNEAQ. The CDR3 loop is CASSYQGAKNIQYF. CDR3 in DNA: TGTGCCAGCAGCTATCAGGGGGCCAAAAACATTCAGTACTTC.

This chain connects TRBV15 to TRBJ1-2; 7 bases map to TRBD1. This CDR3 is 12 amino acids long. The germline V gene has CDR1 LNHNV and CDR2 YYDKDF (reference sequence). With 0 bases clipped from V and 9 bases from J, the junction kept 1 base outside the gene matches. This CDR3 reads CATSREDRSYTF. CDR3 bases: TGTGCCACCAGCAGAGAGGACAGGAGCTACACCTTC.

The CDR3 protein is CASSVYPGQGNNEQFF. As DNA, the CDR3 is TGTGCCAGCAGCGTCTATCCCGGACAGGGTAACAATGAGCAGTTCTTC. The chain employs TRBV9 and TRBJ2-1, with 8 bases that match TRBD1. This CDR3 spans 16 amino acids. J lost 5 bases, V lost 2 bases, and 9 bases had no gene match. Germline CDR1 SGDLS, CDR2 YYNGEE.

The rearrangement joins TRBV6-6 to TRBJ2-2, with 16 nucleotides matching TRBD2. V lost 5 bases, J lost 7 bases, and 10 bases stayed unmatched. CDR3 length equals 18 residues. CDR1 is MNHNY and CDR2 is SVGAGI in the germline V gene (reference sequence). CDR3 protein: CASSRGTSGGVIVGELFF. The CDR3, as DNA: TGTGCCAGCAGTCGCGGGACTAGCGGGGGGGTGATTGTCGGGGAGCTGTTTTTT.

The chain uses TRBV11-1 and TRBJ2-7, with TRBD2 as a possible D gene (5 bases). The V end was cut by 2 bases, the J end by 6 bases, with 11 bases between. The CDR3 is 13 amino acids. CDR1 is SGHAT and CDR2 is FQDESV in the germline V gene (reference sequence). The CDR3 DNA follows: TGTGCCAGCAGCTTAACGGCGGGCCGCGAGCAGTACTTC. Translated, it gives CASSLTAGREQYF.

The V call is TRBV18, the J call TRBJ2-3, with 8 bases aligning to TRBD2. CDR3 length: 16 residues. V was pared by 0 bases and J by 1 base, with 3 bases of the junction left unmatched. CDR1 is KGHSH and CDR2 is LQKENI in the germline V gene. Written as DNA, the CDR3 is TGTGCCAGCTCACCACCTATACTAGCGGGCACAGATACGCAGTATTTT. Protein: CASSPPILAGTDTQYF.

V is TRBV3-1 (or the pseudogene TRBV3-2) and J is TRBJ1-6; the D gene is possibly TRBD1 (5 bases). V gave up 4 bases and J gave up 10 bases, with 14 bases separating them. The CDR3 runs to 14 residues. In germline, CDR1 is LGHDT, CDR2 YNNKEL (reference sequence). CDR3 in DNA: TGTGCCAGCAGCCGGGGCGCGAGTGAGTCACCCCTCCACTTT. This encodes CASSRGASESPLHF.

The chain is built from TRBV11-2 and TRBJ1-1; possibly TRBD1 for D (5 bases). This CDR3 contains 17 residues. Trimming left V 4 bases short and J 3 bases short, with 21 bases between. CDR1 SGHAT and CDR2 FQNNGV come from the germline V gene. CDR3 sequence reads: CASSYTLGGGLDTEAFF. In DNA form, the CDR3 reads TGTGCCAGCAGCTACACATTGGGGGGAGGACTCGACACTGAAGCTTTCTTT.

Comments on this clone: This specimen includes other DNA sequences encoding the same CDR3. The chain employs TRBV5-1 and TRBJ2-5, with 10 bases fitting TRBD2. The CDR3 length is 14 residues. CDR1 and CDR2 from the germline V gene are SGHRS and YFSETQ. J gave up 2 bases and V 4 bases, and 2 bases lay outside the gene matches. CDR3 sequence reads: CASSPTSGQETQYF. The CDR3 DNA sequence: TGCGCCAGCAGCCCGACTAGCGGGCAAGAGACCCAGTACTTC.

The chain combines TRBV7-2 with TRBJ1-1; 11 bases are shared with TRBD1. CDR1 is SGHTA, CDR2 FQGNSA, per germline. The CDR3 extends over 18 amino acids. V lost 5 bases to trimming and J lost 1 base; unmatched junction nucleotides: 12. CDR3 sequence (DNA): TGTGCCAGCAGCCAGAAGGGGGACAGGGGGTTGAGGAACACTGAAGCTTTCTTT. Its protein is CASSQKGDRGLRNTEAFF.

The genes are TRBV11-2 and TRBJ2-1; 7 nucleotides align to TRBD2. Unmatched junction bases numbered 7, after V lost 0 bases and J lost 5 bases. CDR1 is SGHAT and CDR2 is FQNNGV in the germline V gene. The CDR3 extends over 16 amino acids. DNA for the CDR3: TGTGCCAGCAGCTTAGATTTGGGGGGGGGTCACAATGAGCAGTTCTTC. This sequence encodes CASSLDLGGGHNEQFF.

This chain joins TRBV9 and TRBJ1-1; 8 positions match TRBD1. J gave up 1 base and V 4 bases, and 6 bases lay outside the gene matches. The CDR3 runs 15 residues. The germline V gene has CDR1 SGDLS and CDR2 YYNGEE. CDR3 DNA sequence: TGTGCCAGCAGCCCTTGGACAGGGCAGAACACTGAAGCTTTCTTT. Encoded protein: CASSPWTGQNTEAFF.

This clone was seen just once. This CDR3 is CASSFGQGGGNEQFF. In DNA, the CDR3 is TGCGCCAGCAGCTTTGGACAGGGAGGAGGGAATGAGCAGTTCTTC. V and J are TRBV5-1 and TRBJ2-1; 8 nucleotides line up with TRBD1. This CDR3 has 15 residues. V gave up 2 bases and J gave up 7 bases; unmatched junction bases: 8. In germline, CDR1 is SGHRS, CDR2 YFSETQ.

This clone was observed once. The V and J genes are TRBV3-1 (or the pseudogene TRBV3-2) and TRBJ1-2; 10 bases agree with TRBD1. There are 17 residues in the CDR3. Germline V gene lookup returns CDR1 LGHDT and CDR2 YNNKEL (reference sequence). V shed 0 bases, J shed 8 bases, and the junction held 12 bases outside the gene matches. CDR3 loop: CASSQDSLDRGQEGYTF. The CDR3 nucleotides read TGTGCCAGCAGCCAAGATTCTTTAGACAGGGGGCAAGAAGGCTACACCTTC.

CDR3: CASSFEGTTSTDTQYF. Written as DNA, the CDR3 is TGCGCCAGCAGCTTTGAAGGTACTACTAGCACAGATACGCAGTATTTT. The chain combines TRBV5-1 with TRBJ2-3, with D unresolved. The CDR3 totals 16 residues. Trimming cost V 2 bases and J 0 bases, with 13 bases left between them. Looked up from germline, CDR1 is SGHRS and CDR2 is YFSETQ.

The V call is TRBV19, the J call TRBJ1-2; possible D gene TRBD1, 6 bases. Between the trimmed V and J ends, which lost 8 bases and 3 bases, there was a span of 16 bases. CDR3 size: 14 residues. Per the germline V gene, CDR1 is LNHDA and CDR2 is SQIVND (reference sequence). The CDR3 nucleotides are TGTGCCAGTGGAACAGGGTTTCGAGACTATGGCTACACCTTC. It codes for CASGTGFRDYGYTF.

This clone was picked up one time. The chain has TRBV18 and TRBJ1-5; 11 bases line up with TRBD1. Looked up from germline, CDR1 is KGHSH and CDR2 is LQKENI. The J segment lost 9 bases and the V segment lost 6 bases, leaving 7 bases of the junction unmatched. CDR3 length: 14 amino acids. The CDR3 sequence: CASSRGQGAMPQHF. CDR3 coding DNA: TGTGCCAGCTCCCGAGGACAGGGGGCAATGCCCCAGCATTTT.

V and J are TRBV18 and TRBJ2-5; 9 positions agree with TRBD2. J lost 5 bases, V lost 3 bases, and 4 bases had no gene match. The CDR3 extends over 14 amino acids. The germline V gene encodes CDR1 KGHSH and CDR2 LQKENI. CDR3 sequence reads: CASSPQGLAETQYF. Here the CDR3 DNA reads TGTGCCAGCTCACCCCAAGGACTAGCGGAGACCCAGTACTTC.

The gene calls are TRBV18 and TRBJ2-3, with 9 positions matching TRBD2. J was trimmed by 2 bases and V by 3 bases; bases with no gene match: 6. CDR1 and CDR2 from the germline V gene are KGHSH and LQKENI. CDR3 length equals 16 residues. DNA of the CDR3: TGTGCCAGCTCACCTCGGACTAGCGTAGACACAGATACGCAGTATTTT. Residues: CASSPRTSVDTDTQYF.

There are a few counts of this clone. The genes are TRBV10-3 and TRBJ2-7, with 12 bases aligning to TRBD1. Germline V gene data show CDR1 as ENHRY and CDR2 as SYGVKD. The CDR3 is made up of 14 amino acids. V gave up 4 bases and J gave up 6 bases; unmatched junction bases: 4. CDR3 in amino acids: CAISGGTGGLEQYF. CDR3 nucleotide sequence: TGTGCCATCAGTGGCGGGACAGGGGGCCTCGAGCAGTACTTC.

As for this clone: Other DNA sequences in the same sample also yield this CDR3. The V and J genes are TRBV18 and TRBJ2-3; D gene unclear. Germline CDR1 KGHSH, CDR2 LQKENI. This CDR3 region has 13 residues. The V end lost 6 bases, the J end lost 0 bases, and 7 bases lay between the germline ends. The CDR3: CASSPSSTDTQYF. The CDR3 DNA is TGTGCCAGCTCTCCATCTAGCACAGATACGCAGTATTTT.

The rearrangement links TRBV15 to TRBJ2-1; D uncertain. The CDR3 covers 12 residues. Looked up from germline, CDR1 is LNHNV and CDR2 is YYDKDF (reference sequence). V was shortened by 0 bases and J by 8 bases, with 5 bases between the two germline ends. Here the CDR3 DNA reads TGTGCCACCAGCAGAGATCGGTATGAGCAGTTCTTC. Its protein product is CATSRDRYEQFF.

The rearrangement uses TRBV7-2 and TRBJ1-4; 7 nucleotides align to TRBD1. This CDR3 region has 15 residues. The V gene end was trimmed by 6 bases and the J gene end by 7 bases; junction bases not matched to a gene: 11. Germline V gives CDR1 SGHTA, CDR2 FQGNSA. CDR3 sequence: CASSPRQGGTEKLFF. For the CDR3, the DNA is TGTGCCAGCAGTCCACGACAGGGTGGGACTGAAAAACTGTTTTTT.

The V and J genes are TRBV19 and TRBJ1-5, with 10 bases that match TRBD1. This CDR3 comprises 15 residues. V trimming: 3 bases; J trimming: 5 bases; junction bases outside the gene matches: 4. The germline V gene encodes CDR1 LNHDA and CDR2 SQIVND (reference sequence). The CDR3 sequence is CASSIPTGGYQPQHF. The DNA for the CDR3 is TGTGCCAGTAGTATCCCGACAGGGGGCTATCAGCCCCAGCATTTT.

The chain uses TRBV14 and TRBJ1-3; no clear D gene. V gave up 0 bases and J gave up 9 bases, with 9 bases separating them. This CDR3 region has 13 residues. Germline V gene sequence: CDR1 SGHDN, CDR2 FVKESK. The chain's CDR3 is CASSQEPRGTIYF. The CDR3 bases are TGTGCCAGCAGCCAAGAACCCCGCGGCACCATATATTTT.